The entry below gives a single TCR beta chain sequence along with its context. Its antigen is not known. Here immunoSEQ multiplex PCR was the method, and the copy in TCRdb shows in-frame clones only, minus some. The data hold 26,000 or so clones, with around 78% observed a single time. The CDR3 consists of 16 residues. Per germline, CDR1 MDHEN and CDR2 SYDVKM. The ends were cut back, 2 bases at V and 8 bases at J, with 19 bases in the middle. These data originate in a study of vaccination effects on CD4 cells after COVID-19. Study context: Sampling occurred 16 days and one week pre-vaccination in two convalescent patients. General study results and limits: After vaccination, at late timepoints, clones induced by infection and by vaccine contracted markedly.

ViraFEST assay sequencing came after antigen-specific CD4+ T cells were expanded with viral peptide pools. Around day 10 of culture, CD4+ T cells were separated out. It was between March and December 2020 that the person had a SARS-CoV-2 infection confirmed by PCR. On both days 3 and 7, half of the culture medium was replaced with IL-2 medium. This TCR derives from a human donor who had a prior SARS-CoV-2 infection. This material consisted of CD4+ T cells from PBMCs cultured with HCoV-NL63 spike peptides, taken before COVID-19 vaccination. The genes are TRBV28 and TRBJ2-1; TRBD2 might be the D (5 bases). The CDR3 sequence: CASSLPSGHDGDEQFF. The CDR3 DNA is TGTGCCAGCAGTTTACCGAGCGGTCACGATGGGGATGAGCAGTTCTTC. The complete variable domain, with remaining parts taken from reference TRBV28 and TRBJ2-1, reads DVKVTQSSRYLVKRTGEKVFLECVQDMDHENMFWYRQDPGLGLRLIYFSYDVKMKEKGDIPEGYSVSREKKERFSLILESASTNQTSMYLCASSLPSGHDGDEQFFGPGTRLTVL.